This TCR beta chain came from a study of T cell repertoires in cytomegalovirus infection. The wider study: It can be stated that public TCR beta signatures indicated CMV infection as well as a matching HLA type.

Per germline, CDR1 DFQATT and CDR2 SNEGSKA (reference sequence). This CDR3 has 13 residues. V was shortened by 0 bases and J by 3 bases, with 6 bases between the two germline ends. Regarding the study as a whole: CMV-specific TCR beta clonotypes restricted by HLA-C were the ones dominating the ex vivo response. Pooled public TCR beta family frequency picked out CMV carriers with the relevant HLA.

With regard to this clonotype: Its specificity is not known.

Via MiXCR, TCRdb re-called the reads, giving one row per CDR3 protein. Of about 300,000 distinct CDR3 sequences in the sample, about 26% were seen once. This clonotype originated in a human donor in good health (CMV status not recorded). Some clones in this sample may be carry-over from other donors' samples. This chain joins TRBV20-1 and TRBJ1-5; D unclear. The sample was PBMCs. CDR3 in amino acids: CSAREAVNQPQHF. The CDR3, as DNA: TGCAGTGCTAGAGAGGCAGTCAATCAGCCCCAGCATTTT.